The 29 T cell receptor beta chains below all came from one sample that was sequenced in a study of a mutant IDH1 vaccine in newly diagnosed glioma. Time point here: baseline, week 1 (first vaccination visit). Treatment described: pre-vaccination baseline after standard-of-care therapy. Here immunoSEQ multiplex PCR was the method, and the copy in TCRdb shows in-frame clones only, minus some. Among tens of thousands of clones, around 79% were seen once, and the ten largest hold about 21%. The source material was PBMCs, sampled from a glioma patient treated with radiotherapy, temozolomide or both. These receptors were collected from a man aged 25 to 45 with glioma.

V gene TRBV15 combines with J gene TRBJ2-7, with 8 bases matching TRBD1. This CDR3 is built from 16 residues. Germline V lookup: CDR1 LNHNV, CDR2 YYDKDF (reference sequence). J was trimmed by 0 bases and V by 0 bases; bases with no gene match: 4. In nucleotides, the CDR3 is TGTGCCACCAGCAGAGATATCGGGACAGGCTCCTACGAGCAGTACTTC. Translated: CATSRDIGTGSYEQYF.

J is TRBJ2-1 and V is TRBV6-1, with 11 bases lining up with TRBD2. This CDR3 is 19 amino acids long. J gave up 4 bases and V 4 bases, and 15 bases lay outside the gene matches. Germline assignment: CDR1 MNHNS and CDR2 SASEGT. The CDR3 nucleotides are TGTGCCAGCAGTGCTATTAGCGGGAGGGCCGACGGAAGGTACAATGAGCAGTTCTTC. Protein product: CASSAISGRADGRYNEQFF.

This clone was seen a single time. The chain uses TRBV4-1 and TRBJ2-7; 8 bases map to TRBD2. The germline CDR1 and CDR2 sequences are MGHRA and YSYEKL. This CDR3 has 15 amino acids. The V and J ends lost 1 base and 5 bases, in that order; junction bases with no gene match: 7. The CDR3 loop reads CASSQVPGGAHEQYF. The CDR3 DNA follows: TGCGCCAGCAGCCAAGTCCCCGGGGGGGCCCACGAGCAGTACTTC.

The chain joins TRBV28 to TRBJ2-7; TRBD2 aligns across 7 bases. The CDR3 is 14 residues long. Germline V gene lookup returns CDR1 MDHEN and CDR2 SYDVKM. V shed 5 bases, J shed 6 bases, and the junction held 10 bases outside the gene matches. CDR3 amino acids: CASSSIKRDPEQYF. DNA of the CDR3: TGTGCCAGCAGTAGTATTAAGCGGGATCCCGAGCAGTACTTC.

This clone has a handful of counts. CDR3 nucleotides: TGTGCCAGTAGTATAGGCGGGACAGGGGTTGGGAATCAGCCCCAGCATTTT. Translated: CASSIGGTGVGNQPQHF. V gene TRBV19 combines with J gene TRBJ1-5; 10 bases align to TRBD1. The trim removed 1 base at V and 4 bases at J, leaving 7 bases unmatched. Per germline, CDR1 LNHDA and CDR2 SQIVND (reference sequence). This CDR3 region has 17 residues.

The J gene is TRBJ1-1, the V gene TRBV29-1; possible D gene TRBD1, 5 bases. CDR1 SQVTM and CDR2 ANQGSEA come from the germline V gene. The CDR3 extends over 13 amino acids. V shed 6 bases and J shed 4 bases, with 15 bases lying between them. CDR3 amino acids: CSVYDRRGTEAFF. CDR3 in DNA: TGCAGCGTCTACGACAGAAGGGGCACTGAAGCTTTCTTT.

This clone was found a few times. The genes are TRBV7-8 and TRBJ2-7; D uncertain. Germline CDR1 reads SGHVS; CDR2 reads FQNEAQ. V shed 4 bases and J shed 5 bases, with 18 bases lying between them. CDR3 length: 15 residues. The CDR3 sequence: CASSYSTGTVDEQYF. The CDR3 DNA reads TGTGCCAGCAGCTATAGTACGGGTACGGTTGACGAGCAGTACTTC.

The chain joins TRBV7-8 to TRBJ2-6, with D perhaps TRBD1 or TRBD2 (6 bases each). The V end lost 5 bases, the J end lost 10 bases, and 18 bases lay between the germline ends. The CDR3 is made up of 15 amino acids. In germline, CDR1 is SGHVS, CDR2 FQNEAQ. This CDR3 reads CASSVDGGHRNVLTF. The CDR3 coding sequence is TGTGCCAGCAGCGTTGACGGGGGACACCGAAACGTCCTGACTTTC. The variable domain in full, completed from reference TRBV7-8 and TRBJ2-6, reads GAGVSQSPRYKVAKRGQDVALRCDPISGHVSLFWYQQALGQGPEFLTYFQNEAQLDKSGLPSDRFFAERPEGSVSTLKIQRTQQEDSAVYLCASSVDGGHRNVLTFGAGSRLTVL.

The chain carries TRBV2 and TRBJ2-7, with no clear D. V was pared by 0 bases and J by 3 bases, with 3 bases between. CDR3 length: 12 amino acids. Germline V gene sequence: CDR1 SNHLY, CDR2 FYNNEI. CDR3 nucleotides: TGTGCCAGCAGTGAAGCTTTCTACGAGCAGTACTTC. As protein: CASSEAFYEQYF.

The chain is built from TRBV2 and TRBJ1-5; D ambiguous. The CDR3 contains 16 residues. Germline V CDR1 and CDR2: SNHLY, FYNNEI. Between the trimmed V and J ends, which lost 2 bases and 0 bases, there was a span of 11 bases. DNA of the CDR3: TGTGCCAGCAGTGAATTGAGAGGTTATAGCAATCAGCCCCAGCATTTT. This codes for CASSELRGYSNQPQHF. The variable domain in full, with the rest retrieved from reference TRBV2 and TRBJ1-5, is EPEVTQTPSHQVTQMGQEVILRCVPISNHLYFYWYRQILGQKVEFLVSFYNNEISEKSEIFDDQFSVERPDGSNFTLKIRSTKLEDSAMYFCASSELRGYSNQPQHFGDGTRLSIL.

V usage is TRBV30 and J usage is TRBJ2-3; no definite D call. Germline V gene lookup returns CDR1 GTSNPN and CDR2 SVGIG (reference sequence). Trimming removed 3 bases at V and 0 bases at J, with 13 bases between. This CDR3 spans 15 amino acids. CDR3: CAWSPPRPSTDTQYF. The CDR3 DNA sequence: TGTGCCTGGAGCCCCCCGCGACCAAGCACAGATACGCAGTATTTT.

This chain links TRBV4-3 with TRBJ1-1; D unclear. The length of the CDR3 is 14 residues. V lost 2 bases, J lost 10 bases, and 17 bases lay in between. The germline CDR1 and CDR2 sequences are LGHNA and YSLEER. The CDR3: CASSQRIRESTAFF. In nucleotides, the CDR3 is TGCGCCAGCAGCCAACGCATCCGTGAATCGACAGCTTTCTTT.

V gene TRBV6-1 combines with J gene TRBJ1-1, with D possibly TRBD1 on 6 matching bases. V was trimmed by 0 bases and J by 3 bases, leaving 20 bases between them. Germline CDR1 and CDR2: MNHNS and SASEGT. The CDR3 totals 18 residues. CDR3 loop: CASSEALPLQGSDTEAFF. The CDR3 DNA is TGTGCCAGCAGTGAAGCGCTTCCCCTACAGGGATCAGACACTGAAGCTTTCTTT.

Worth noting for this clone: At the DNA level, this CDR3 is encoded by other sequences in the same sample as well. The genes are TRBV5-1 and TRBJ2-7, with 9 bases matching TRBD1. The CDR3 sequence is 14 residues long. From germline, CDR1 is SGHRS and CDR2 YFSETQ. V shed 1 base, J shed 4 bases, and the junction held 3 bases outside the gene matches. The CDR3 loop is CASSLRDRAYEQYF. The CDR3 DNA follows: TGCGCCAGCAGCTTGCGGGACAGGGCGTACGAGCAGTACTTC.

The chain recombines TRBV14 with TRBJ2-7; 13 bases are a match to TRBD2. V was clipped by 6 bases and J by 6 bases; unmatched bases: 2. CDR1 is SGHDN, CDR2 FVKESK, per germline. This CDR3 region has 13 residues. CDR3 in amino acids: CASRTSGGSEQYF. In DNA form, the CDR3 reads TGTGCCAGCAGGACTAGCGGGGGGAGCGAGCAGTACTTC.

This chain joins TRBV29-1 and TRBJ1-2, with D perhaps matching TRBD1 (5 bases). There are 14 residues in the CDR3. Germline assignment: CDR1 SQVTM and CDR2 ANQGSEA. The V end lost 5 bases, the J end lost 0 bases, and 13 bases lay between the germline ends. CDR3 nucleotides: TGCAGCGTTCCCGACGGGGACTCTAACTATGGCTACACCTTC. This translates into CSVPDGDSNYGYTF.

J is TRBJ2-7 and V is TRBV10-3; TRBD1 aligns across 8 bases. Looked up from germline, CDR1 is ENHRY and CDR2 is SYGVKD. After removal of 9 bases from V and 2 bases from J, the junction contained 9 bases not matched to a gene. The CDR3 is 14 amino acids. This chain's CDR3 is CAIQLGQGAYEQYF. The CDR3 DNA follows: TGTGCCATACAGCTAGGACAGGGAGCCTACGAGCAGTACTTC.

The chain employs TRBV4-3 and TRBJ2-1; D is ambiguous. This CDR3 spans 14 amino acids. V was trimmed by 4 bases and J by 0 bases, leaving 7 bases between them. Germline loops: CDR1 LGHNA, CDR2 YSLEER. This CDR3 reads CASSPLSSYNEQFF. Written as DNA, the CDR3 is TGCGCCAGCAGCCCTTTAAGCTCCTACAATGAGCAGTTCTTC.

The CDR3 sequence: CASSLEGQGSYNSPLHF. Written as DNA, the CDR3 is TGCGCCAGCAGCTTGGAAGGACAGGGTTCCTATAATTCACCCCTCCACTTT. The chain employs TRBV5-1 and TRBJ1-6, with 8 nucleotides matching TRBD1. The CDR3 contains 17 residues. The V gene end was trimmed by 0 bases and the J gene end by 1 base; junction bases not matched to a gene: 3. Germline V CDR1 and CDR2: SGHRS, YFSETQ.

The rearrangement links TRBV5-1 to TRBJ2-3; D might be TRBD1 or TRBD2, each matching 5 bases. The V end was cut by 4 bases, the J end by 0 bases, with 15 bases between. The length of the CDR3 is 16 residues. Germline values: CDR1 SGHRS, CDR2 YFSETQ. CDR3 nucleotide sequence: TGCGCCAGCAGCCCCGGGACCTCACCGAGCACAGATACGCAGTATTTT. Its protein product is CASSPGTSPSTDTQYF.

This clone has a handful of counts. CDR3 protein: CASSLGAGALYGYTF. CDR3 coding DNA: TGTGCCAGCAGCTTAGGGGCAGGGGCCCTCTATGGCTACACCTTC. This chain connects TRBV27 to TRBJ1-2; a weak D match, TRBD1 (6 bases). This CDR3 has 15 amino acids. Trimming took off 6 bases at V and 4 bases at J, with 18 bases between the two ends. Germline CDR1 MNHEY, CDR2 SMNVEV (reference sequence).

The V call is TRBV28, the J call TRBJ2-3; either TRBD1 or TRBD2 may supply D (5 bases each). This CDR3 is 16 amino acids long. With 3 bases removed from V and 1 base from J, the gap between germline ends came to 14 bases. Germline values: CDR1 MDHEN, CDR2 SYDVKM. The CDR3 reads CASSFPPGLGTDTQYF. CDR3 nucleotides: TGTGCCAGCAGTTTCCCTCCGGGGCTAGGCACAGATACGCAGTATTTT. The full variable domain, its missing parts supplied by reference TRBV28 and TRBJ2-3, is DVKVTQSSRYLVKRTGEKVFLECVQDMDHENMFWYRQDPGLGLRLIYFSYDVKMKEKGDIPEGYSVSREKKERFSLILESASTNQTSMYLCASSFPPGLGTDTQYFGPGTRLTVL.

With respect to this clone: Other DNA sequences from this sample encode an identical CDR3 as well. The rearrangement links TRBV9 to TRBJ2-7; TRBD1 aligns across 10 bases. J was trimmed by 2 bases and V by 2 bases; bases with no gene match: 1. In germline, CDR1 is SGDLS, CDR2 YYNGEE. The CDR3 has 14 residues. The CDR3 loop reads CASSVGQGPYEQYF. The CDR3 DNA sequence: TGTGCCAGCAGCGTGGGACAGGGGCCCTACGAGCAGTACTTC.

V and J are TRBV2 and TRBJ1-2, with unresolved D. The CDR3 loop spans 14 amino acids. The V gene lost 3 bases and the J gene lost 6 bases, with 14 bases spanning the gap. Germline assignment: CDR1 SNHLY and CDR2 FYNNEI. CDR3 nucleotides: TGTGCCAGCAGTGATGTGCCGGGGTCTGATGGCTACACCTTC. This sequence encodes CASSDVPGSDGYTF.

This chain connects TRBV5-1 to TRBJ2-1; D is possibly TRBD1 (6 bases). The V gene lost 0 bases and the J gene lost 6 bases, with 7 bases spanning the gap. The CDR3 is 13 residues long. The germline V gene encodes CDR1 SGHRS and CDR2 YFSETQ. The DNA for the CDR3 is TGCGCCAGCAGCTTGGGGGACATCAATGAGCAGTTCTTC. It specifies CASSLGDINEQFF.

The chain is built from TRBV2 and TRBJ1-5; 7 bases align to TRBD1. Germline CDR1 SNHLY, CDR2 FYNNEI. The CDR3 length is 15 residues. After removal of 6 bases from V and 7 bases from J, the junction contained 12 bases not matched to a gene. Here the CDR3 reads CASRATLGTVQPQHF. CDR3 nucleotides: TGTGCCAGCAGGGCAACCCTGGGGACAGTACAGCCCCAGCATTTT. Looking up the rest from reference TRBV2 and TRBJ1-5 gives the full variable domain: EPEVTQTPSHQVTQMGQEVILRCVPISNHLYFYWYRQILGQKVEFLVSFYNNEISEKSEIFDDQFSVERPDGSNFTLKIRSTKLEDSAMYFCASRATLGTVQPQHFGDGTRLSIL.

The rearrangement uses TRBV7-6 and TRBJ2-2, with D hard to call. The V and J ends lost 1 base and 0 bases respectively, with 9 bases between them. From germline, CDR1 is SGHVS and CDR2 FNYEAQ. The CDR3 has 16 amino acids. The CDR3 protein is CASSLGYNSNTGELFF. The DNA for the CDR3 is TGTGCCAGCAGCTTAGGTTACAATTCGAACACCGGGGAGCTGTTTTTT. Looking up the rest from reference TRBV7-6 and TRBJ2-2 gives the full variable domain: GAGVSQSPRYKVTKRGQDVALRCDPISGHVSLYWYRQALGQGPEFLTYFNYEAQQDKSGLPNDRFSAERPEGSISTLTIQRTEQRDSAMYRCASSLGYNSNTGELFFGEGSRLTVL.

The V gene is TRBV27, the J gene TRBJ2-1; the D gene is possibly TRBD2 (6 bases). CDR1 and CDR2 (germline): MNHEY, SMNVEV (reference sequence). Trimming shortened V by 2 bases and J by 0 bases, and 11 bases separated the two germline ends. This CDR3 has 16 amino acids. The CDR3 DNA reads as TGTGCCAGCAGTTTAAAGGGGACTTACTCCTACAATGAGCAGTTCTTC. Amino acids: CASSLKGTYSYNEQFF.

This clone appeared a few times. This sequence joins TRBV5-1 and TRBJ1-1; 7 positions agree with TRBD1. CDR3 length: 14 residues. V lost 2 bases and J lost 4; bases outside the gene matches: 5. Germline assignment: CDR1 SGHRS and CDR2 YFSETQ. CDR3: CASSLGQASTEAFF. CDR3 DNA sequence: TGCGCCAGCAGCTTAGGACAGGCCAGCACTGAAGCTTTCTTT.